These T cell receptor beta chains were read from a single sample in a study of blood T cell repertoires in COVID-19. Here immunoSEQ multiplex PCR was the method, and the copy in TCRdb shows in-frame clones only, minus some. The sample contains 20,000 to 30,000 clones, about 94% of which appear only once. The specimen sequenced was peripheral blood. These receptors came from a human donor with active COVID-19. The donor label of this sample is uncertain. CDR3s include the opening cysteine and the closing phenylalanine or tryptophan. D genes are given only for firm matches. A clone size is listed for some rows: how often the clone was seen (once, few, many), or a class if it is expanded.

j_call v_call clone_size d_call cdr3_nt cdr3_aa
TRBJ2-5 TRBV3-1/TRBV3-2 NA TRBD2 TGTGCCAGCAGCCCTACTAGCGGGAGAGAGACCCAGTACTTC CASSPTSGRETQYF
TRBJ2-7 TRBV5-4 once TRBD1 TGTGCCAGCAGCCGAGAAGGACAGGGTTACTACGAGCAGTACTTC CASSREGQGYYEQYF
TRBJ2-7 TRBV6-2/TRBV6-3 NA TRBD2 TGTGCCAGCAGTTACTCGGTGTCGGGGGGGCTCTACGAGCAGTACTTC CASSYSVSGGLYEQYF
TRBJ1-4 TRBV30 NA TRBD1 TGTGCCTGGAGTGTACAGGAACAGGGGAATGAAAAACTGTTTTTT CAWSVQEQGNEKLFF
TRBJ2-7 TRBV7-8 NA NA TGTGCCAGCAGCTTAGGTCCCGACAGGACCGAGCAGTACTTC CASSLGPDRTEQYF
TRBJ2-4 TRBV28 once NA TGTGCCAGTGTCCAAGGAGGAGGGTCCAAAAACATTCAGTACTTC CASVQGGGSKNIQYF
TRBJ1-4 TRBV2 NA NA TGTGCCAGCAGTGAAGCGCTTCGGTGGGCAGCTAATGAAAAACTGTTTTTT CASSEALRWAANEKLFF
TRBJ2-1 TRBV5-1 NA TRBD1 TGCGCCAGCAGCCTAGGGACAGGGTCGTACAATGAGCAGTTCTTC CASSLGTGSYNEQFF
TRBJ2-1 TRBV15 NA TRBD2 TGTGCCACCAGCAAAGCCGGGACTAGCGGGAGGAGTCCCTACAATGAGCAGTTCTTC CATSKAGTSGRSPYNEQFF
TRBJ2-2 TRBV28 NA NA TGTGCCAGCAGGGCTCCGAACACCGGGGAGCTGTTTTTT CASRAPNTGELFF
TRBJ2-5 TRBV14 once NA TGTGCCAGCAGTTTTAGCCGGGAGACCCAGTACTTC CASSFSRETQYF